This TCR beta chain emerged from a study of cytomegalovirus exposure and HLA in healthy donors. It was with 60 Vbeta and 13 Jbeta primers that the PCR ran. Sequenced by immunoSEQ multiplex PCR; TCRdb stores in-frame clones only, minus some. The sample has roughly 76,000 clones; less than 80% are singletons. Germline V gene data show CDR1 as SEHNR and CDR2 as FQNEAQ (reference sequence). The CDR3 consists of 16 residues. The germline V and J ends were trimmed by 1 base and 1 base, with 13 bases remaining between them. This chain joins TRBV7-9 and TRBJ1-1, with D unclear. This sequence originates from a man aged 30-40 years in good health and CMV-seronegative. Material: PBMCs. The CDR3 bases are TGTGCCAGCAGCTTAGGGGAAGCGGATCCGAACACTGAAGCTTTCTTT. The encoded protein is CASSLGEADPNTEAFF.